Following are 12 T cell receptor beta chains from one sample sequenced in a study of OX40 agonist ivuxolimab in advanced cancers. The repertoire was sequenced with immunoSEQ multiplex PCR; TCRdb's copy has only in-frame clones and lacks some. Of some 17,000 clones in the sample, 80% to 95% were seen once. The sequencing here drew on CD4+ or CD8+ T cells sorted from blood, taken in a trial of the OX40 agonist ivuxolimab. The receptors derive from an adult with an advanced solid tumor such as melanoma, head and neck, liver or kidney cancer.

The chain employs TRBV11-2 and TRBJ2-7; 8 nucleotides align to TRBD2. Germline CDR1 is SGHAT and CDR2 is FQNNGV. With 5 bases clipped from V and 3 bases from J, the junction kept 6 bases outside the gene matches. This CDR3 contains 14 residues. The CDR3 sequence is CASSLPGTSYEQYF. In DNA, the CDR3 is TGTGCCAGCAGCCTTCCCGGGACTAGCTACGAGCAGTACTTC.

The J gene is TRBJ1-1, the V gene TRBV2, with TRBD1 identical over 12 bases. This CDR3 has 16 amino acids. The V and J ends lost 6 bases and 0 bases, in that order; junction bases with no gene match: 5. CDR1 and CDR2 from the germline V gene are SNHLY and FYNNEI. This chain's CDR3 is CASSLGTGGLNTEAFF. The CDR3 DNA follows: TGTGCCAGCAGCCTCGGGACAGGGGGCCTGAACACTGAAGCTTTCTTT.

The gene calls are TRBV19 and TRBJ2-2; D gene uncertain. Between the trimmed V and J ends, which lost 10 bases and 4 bases, there was a span of 13 bases. From germline, CDR1 is LNHDA and CDR2 SQIVND (reference sequence). The CDR3 sequence is 13 residues long. The CDR3 DNA is TGTGCCACCAGCGCCGGGCCCACCGGGGAGCTGTTTTTT. Its protein product is CATSAGPTGELFF.

V usage is TRBV12-5 and J usage is TRBJ1-2; 9 positions match TRBD1. The V segment lost 3 bases and the J segment 7 bases; nucleotides outside the gene matches: 9. There are 15 residues in the CDR3. Germline V lookup: CDR1 LGHNT, CDR2 FRNRAP. The CDR3 sequence: CASGFLPQGAAGYTF. The CDR3 nucleotides are TGTGCTAGTGGTTTTCTCCCACAGGGGGCTGCTGGCTACACCTTC.

This chain connects TRBV28 to TRBJ1-1, with TRBD1 identical over 8 bases. Germline assignment: CDR1 MDHEN and CDR2 SYDVKM. J gave up 3 bases and V 6 bases, and 6 bases lay outside the gene matches. The CDR3 sequence is 14 residues long. The CDR3 spells CASRADRGDTEAFF. For the CDR3, the DNA is TGTGCCAGCAGAGCTGACAGGGGCGACACTGAAGCTTTCTTT. The whole variable domain, remainder taken from reference TRBV28 and TRBJ1-1, is DVKVTQSSRYLVKRTGEKVFLECVQDMDHENMFWYRQDPGLGLRLIYFSYDVKMKEKGDIPEGYSVSREKKERFSLILESASTNQTSMYLCASRADRGDTEAFFGQGTRLTVV.

This clone was recorded once. This CDR3 reads CASSVDATNEKLFF. DNA for the CDR3: TGTGCCAGCAGCGTAGATGCCACTAATGAAAAACTGTTTTTT. The chain is built from TRBV9 and TRBJ1-4; D is ambiguous. V was pared by 0 bases and J by 2 bases, with 5 bases between. CDR3 size: 14 residues. CDR1 is SGDLS and CDR2 is YYNGEE in the germline V gene. The full variable domain, its missing parts supplied by reference TRBV9 and TRBJ1-4, is DSGVTQTPKHLITATGQRVTLRCSPRSGDLSVYWYQQSLDQGLQFLIQYYNGEERAKGNILERFSAQQFPDLHSELNLSSLELGDSALYFCASSVDATNEKLFFGSGTQLSVL.

CDR3 nucleotide sequence: TGCAGCGTTGAAGATAGGGCGACAGGGGCCCCCTACGAGCAGTACTTC. Translating it yields CSVEDRATGAPYEQYF. The chain employs TRBV29-1 and TRBJ2-7, with 8 bases lining up with TRBD1. The germline V gene encodes CDR1 SQVTM and CDR2 ANQGSEA. V gave up 0 bases and J gave up 2 bases; unmatched junction bases: 9. This CDR3 region has 16 residues.

V gene TRBV15 combines with J gene TRBJ2-7; 7 nucleotides align to TRBD1. V trimming: 5 bases; J trimming: 3 bases; junction bases outside the gene matches: 4. The germline V gene has CDR1 LNHNV and CDR2 YYDKDF (reference sequence). This CDR3 region has 13 residues. In DNA, the CDR3 is TGTGCCACCAGCGTAACAGGGGTCTACGAGCAGTACTTC. This sequence encodes CATSVTGVYEQYF.

The CDR3 nucleotides are TGCGCCAGCAGCTTGGGTGGTTATGTAACAGGGGACACCGGGGAGCTGTTTTTT. Translation: CASSLGGYVTGDTGELFF. V and J are TRBV5-1 and TRBJ2-2; 7 nucleotides line up with TRBD1. Germline assignment: CDR1 SGHRS and CDR2 YFSETQ. Trimming at V came to 0 bases and at J to 3 bases, leaving 11 bases not matched to a gene. CDR3 length equals 18 residues.

The chain links TRBV15 to TRBJ2-6; no reliable D call. The germline CDR1 and CDR2 sequences are LNHNV and YYDKDF (reference sequence). The CDR3 extends over 14 amino acids. V shed 8 bases and J shed 3 bases, with 11 bases lying between them. DNA for the CDR3: TGTGCCACCTCCCCGTGGGGTGGGGCCAACGTCCTGACTTTC. Encoded protein: CATSPWGGANVLTF.

This clone has just one count. This sequence joins TRBV2 and TRBJ2-4; a weak D match, TRBD2 (7 bases). The V end was cut by 11 bases, the J end by 0 bases, with 14 bases between. Germline lookup yields CDR1 SNHLY and CDR2 FYNNEI. This CDR3 contains 14 residues. The CDR3 here is CAVLGGVAKNIQYF. The CDR3 DNA reads TGTGCCGTGTTAGGGGGGGTAGCCAAAAACATTCAGTACTTC.

The V gene is TRBV5-4, the J gene TRBJ2-7, with 10 bases lining up with TRBD2. CDR1 and CDR2 (germline): SGHNT, YYREEE (reference sequence). This CDR3 region has 14 residues. Trimming removed 2 bases from V and 7 bases from J; junction bases left unmatched: 6. The CDR3 DNA reads as TGTGCCAGCAGCTTTCGAGCGGGGGGGCAAGAGCAGTACTTC. Its translation: CASSFRAGGQEQYF.